This T cell receptor beta chain was captured by sequencing in a study of CD4 T cells in relation to SARS-CoV-2 and coronaviruses. Looking at the study overall: TCR beta CDR3s were sequenced after 10-day antigen culture of PBMCs. The HLA restriction of the shared crossreactive spike epitopes was mapped. No peptide or an HIV-1 Nef peptide pool served as negative control.

Before the COVID-19 pandemic, during about 2011-2019, CD4+ T cells were taken from unexposed donors. The cells were cultured for 9 to 11 days before CD4+ T cells were isolated. Unexposed-donor CD4+ T cells were probed with SARS-CoV-2 S/N and four cold-coronavirus spikes, cells permitting. The method was immunoSEQ multiplex PCR; TCRdb's version includes in-frame clones alone and lacks a portion of them. The sample has 20,000 to 25,000 clones, around 68% seen once. The CDR3 totals 16 residues. The germline V gene encodes CDR1 SGHTA and CDR2 FQGNSA. V shed 4 bases and J 5 bases; nucleotides not matched to a gene: 8. Points on this clone: What it binds is unknown.

This sequence originates from a human donor in good health. The V gene is TRBV7-2, the J gene TRBJ2-2, with TRBD2 matching 9 bases. Sequencing used CD4+ T cells from PBMCs, cultured in vitro. In nucleotides, the CDR3 is TGTGCCAGCAGCTCACGGACTAGCGCAATTACCGGGGAGCTGTTTTTT. Its protein product is CASSSRTSAITGELFF.